This TCR beta chain was sequenced for a study of T cell responses to AZD1222 COVID-19 vaccine. CDR1 is MNHEY and CDR2 is SVGEGT in the germline V gene. The V and J ends lost 3 bases and 8 bases respectively, with 7 bases between them. The CDR3 has 11 amino acids. A remark on this clone: No antigen is known for it.

This table comes from immunoSEQ multiplex PCR, and its TCRdb copy is limited to in-frame clones, with some not included. The sample comprises roughly 140,000 clones, around 91% of which are singletons, and about 10% rests with the top ten. Study-wide results and limits: The donor cohort was predominantly white British with a female majority, and clonal diversity may have been underestimated.

The chain couples TRBV6-2 or TRBV6-3 to TRBJ1-2; D gene unclear. Sequencing was performed on peripheral blood, taken 28 days after the second AZD1222 dose. The source is an adult who received the AZD1222 COVID-19 vaccine. CDR3 sequence reads: CASSYMGGYTF. CDR3 bases: TGTGCCAGCAGTTATATGGGGGGCTACACCTTC.